This passage covers 5 T cell receptor beta chains from one sample sequenced in a study of early T cells in non-severe SARS-CoV-2 infection. TCRdb called the 5' RACE reads again in MiXCR, with one record for every CDR3 protein. The top ten hold roughly 10% of the sample, which has fewer than 75,000 distinct CDR3 sequences, more than 15% seen once. The starting material was whole blood, obtained at baseline. These receptors were obtained from an adult who was a healthcare worker with PCR-confirmed SARS-CoV-2 infection or an uninfected control (not recorded which).

The rearrangement links TRBV29-1 to TRBJ2-2; D may be TRBD1 (8 bases). This CDR3 region has 15 residues. Per germline, CDR1 SQVTM and CDR2 ANQGSEA. With 7 bases removed from V and 0 bases from J, the gap between germline ends came to 15 bases. The CDR3 DNA sequence: TGCAGCGCCGGACAGGGAGGGGCGAACACCGGGGAGCTGTTTTTT. Its translation: CSAGQGGANTGELFF.

This clonotype was seen only a few times. The rearrangement links TRBV12-3 or TRBV12-4 to TRBJ1-5; 9 positions agree with TRBD1. Trimming removed 6 bases from V and 4 bases from J; junction bases left unmatched: 1. The CDR3 extends over 13 amino acids. CDR3 DNA: TGTGCCAGCAGAGGACAGGGGAATCAGCCCCAGCATTTT. Its protein is CASRGQGNQPQHF.

The CDR3 sequence is CASKPRTGGNSPLHF. For the CDR3, the DNA is TGTGCCAGCAAACCCAGGACAGGGGGTAATTCACCCCTCCACTTT. The chain combines TRBV2 with TRBJ1-6; 10 nucleotides agree with TRBD1. This CDR3 contains 15 residues. V dropped 7 bases and J dropped 6; count of bases not matched to a gene: 6. CDR1 and CDR2 (germline): SNHLY, FYNNEI.

This clonotype has just a few counts. The chain combines TRBV2 with TRBJ1-2, with 8 bases identical to TRBD1. The germline V gene has CDR1 SNHLY and CDR2 FYNNEI. Germline trimming cut 0 bases from V and 4 bases from J; bases unmatched to any gene: 7. CDR3 size: 16 residues. The CDR3 loop reads CASSEAQPDRAYGYTF. The CDR3 DNA reads TGTGCCAGCAGTGAAGCCCAGCCGGACAGGGCCTATGGCTACACCTTC.

The J gene is TRBJ2-1, the V gene TRBV5-4, with D perhaps TRBD2 (6 bases). The germline V gene encodes CDR1 SGHNT and CDR2 YYREEE (reference sequence). CDR3 length: 12 amino acids. V gave up 4 bases and J gave up 10 bases, with 12 bases separating them. Here the CDR3 reads CASSTQGGEQFF. For the CDR3, the DNA is TGTGCCAGCAGCACGCAGGGAGGCGAGCAGTTCTTC.